This entry lists 11 T cell receptor beta chains sequenced from one sample in a study of a mutant IDH1 vaccine in newly diagnosed glioma. Measured with immunoSEQ multiplex PCR; TCRdb has only the in-frame clones, and not every one. The sample lists around 88,000 clones; about 80% were seen once. Time point described: baseline, week 1 (first vaccination visit). Treatment given: pre-vaccination baseline after standard-of-care therapy. The sample here was PBMCs, taken from a glioma patient treated with radiotherapy, temozolomide or both. These receptor sequences come from a middle-aged man with glioma.

This clone was recorded a few times. CDR3 DNA sequence: TGCAGCGTTGGATGGGCAGAAGGTCAGCCCCAGCATTTT. The encoded protein is CSVGWAEGQPQHF. The chain couples TRBV29-1 to TRBJ1-5; no clear D gene. Trimming removed 4 bases at V and 6 bases at J, with 13 bases between. The CDR3 consists of 13 residues. CDR1 and CDR2 from the germline V gene are SQVTM and ANQGSEA.

This clone appeared a few times. This chain uses TRBV15 with TRBJ1-5, with no clear D. CDR3 length: 13 residues. Germline assignment: CDR1 LNHNV and CDR2 YYDKDF (reference sequence). The V end was cut by 3 bases, the J end by 4 bases, with 7 bases between. CDR3 DNA: TGTGCCACCAGCAGTGCCGGGAATCAGCCCCAGCATTTT. It codes for CATSSAGNQPQHF.

The chain links TRBV7-2 to TRBJ2-5; 14 bases agree with TRBD2. CDR1 SGHTA and CDR2 FQGNSA come from the germline V gene. The CDR3 spans 14 residues. Trimming removed 4 bases from V and 9 bases from J; junction bases left unmatched: 4. The CDR3 nucleotides are TGTACCAGCAGCTCGACTAGCGGGGGGGCGGCCCAGTACTTC. Encoded protein: CTSSSTSGGAAQYF.

The chain uses TRBV6-1 and TRBJ1-1, with 7 bases fitting TRBD1. Unmatched junction bases numbered 6, after V lost 6 bases and J lost 5 bases. From germline, CDR1 is MNHNS and CDR2 SASEGT. CDR3 length: 13 residues. The CDR3: CASRRQGGTEAFF. The DNA of the CDR3 is TGTGCCAGCAGGAGACAGGGAGGGACTGAAGCTTTCTTT.

There are a few counts of this clone. The chain carries TRBV7-2 and TRBJ1-5; 7 bases agree with TRBD1. Looked up from germline, CDR1 is SGHTA and CDR2 is FQGNSA. The V segment lost 2 bases and the J segment 5 bases; nucleotides outside the gene matches: 6. CDR3 length equals 15 residues. DNA for the CDR3: TGTGCCAGCAGCTTACGACAGGGAATGGATCAGCCCCAGCATTTT. Amino acids: CASSLRQGMDQPQHF.

The V call is TRBV30, the J call TRBJ2-7; 8 nucleotides agree with TRBD1. With V trimmed by 8 bases and J by 4 bases, 7 bases remained unmatched. Germline V gene data show CDR1 as GTSNPN and CDR2 as SVGIG (reference sequence). The CDR3 loop spans 12 amino acids. CDR3 sequence: CAGGDRNYEQYF. CDR3 bases: TGTGCCGGCGGGGACAGGAATTACGAGCAGTACTTC.

The V call is TRBV19, the J call TRBJ2-5; D perhaps matches TRBD1 (6 bases). Germline-derived CDR1 and CDR2 are LNHDA and SQIVND (reference sequence). The CDR3 length is 14 residues. Trimming shortened V by 4 bases and J by 5 bases, and 14 bases separated the two germline ends. CDR3 nucleotides: TGTGCCAGTAGTAGTCAGGGGCCCGGCGAGACCCAGTACTTC. Its protein product is CASSSQGPGETQYF.

V usage is TRBV6-1 and J usage is TRBJ2-4; D remains unclear. V lost 8 bases to trimming and J lost 2 bases, with 16 bases between them. The germline V gene encodes CDR1 MNHNS and CDR2 SASEGT. This CDR3 contains 15 residues. Here the CDR3 DNA reads TGTGCCAGCTTCCCGCTGGGGATAACCAAAAACATTCAGTACTTC. This gives the protein CASFPLGITKNIQYF.

The chain couples TRBV10-2 to TRBJ2-3; 11 positions agree with TRBD2. J was trimmed by 2 bases and V by 10 bases; bases with no gene match: 20. CDR3 length equals 19 residues. CDR1 and CDR2 (germline): WSHSY, SAAADI. The CDR3 protein is CATAKITGLAGQNTDTQYF. In nucleotides, the CDR3 is TGCGCCACCGCAAAAATCACCGGACTAGCGGGCCAGAACACAGATACGCAGTATTTT.

This clone has a count of ten or more. The chain joins TRBV23-1 to TRBJ1-1; the match to TRBD1 covers 9 bases. TRBV23-1 is noted as an ORF with a role that remains uncertain. After removal of 0 bases from V and 5 bases from J, the junction contained 16 bases not matched to a gene. The CDR3 has 19 amino acids. The CDR3 nucleotides read TGCGCCAGCAGTCAATCCATACAGGGGGCGAACTACGAACATACTGAAGCTTTCTTT. This gives the protein CASSQSIQGANYEHTEAFF.

The V call is TRBV28, the J call TRBJ2-1; possible D gene TRBD1, 5 bases. CDR3 length equals 15 residues. Germline CDR1 and CDR2: MDHEN and SYDVKM. V lost 6 bases and J lost 7, with 19 bases in between. Here the CDR3 DNA reads TGTGCCAGCAGCGAGACGGTGGGGCCAAGGAATGAGCAGTTCTTC. The encoded protein is CASSETVGPRNEQFF.